The T cell receptor (beta chain) described here comes from a study of shared clonotypes between healthy human individuals. Template for every sorted-subset replicate PCR totaled around 210 ng DNA, some 30,000 T cell genomes. The method was immunoSEQ multiplex PCR; TCRdb's version includes in-frame clones alone and lacks a portion of them. Among roughly 1,100,000 clones, 65% to 80% were seen once, and the ten largest hold approximately 1.5%. V lost 0 bases and J 8 bases, leaving 16 bases between the germline ends. The germline CDR1 and CDR2 sequences are MNHNY and SVGAGI (reference sequence). The CDR3 is 15 amino acids.

The source material was memory CD4+ T cells sorted from blood. The subset is: CD45RA-negative fraction. This TCR came from a man younger than 30 in good health. V usage is TRBV6-6 and J usage is TRBJ1-2; weak D call: TRBD1 (5 bases). In DNA form, the CDR3 reads TGTGCCAGCAGTTACTCGAAAAGTTCGGGGCTGGGCTACACCTTC. This sequence encodes CASSYSKSSGLGYTF.